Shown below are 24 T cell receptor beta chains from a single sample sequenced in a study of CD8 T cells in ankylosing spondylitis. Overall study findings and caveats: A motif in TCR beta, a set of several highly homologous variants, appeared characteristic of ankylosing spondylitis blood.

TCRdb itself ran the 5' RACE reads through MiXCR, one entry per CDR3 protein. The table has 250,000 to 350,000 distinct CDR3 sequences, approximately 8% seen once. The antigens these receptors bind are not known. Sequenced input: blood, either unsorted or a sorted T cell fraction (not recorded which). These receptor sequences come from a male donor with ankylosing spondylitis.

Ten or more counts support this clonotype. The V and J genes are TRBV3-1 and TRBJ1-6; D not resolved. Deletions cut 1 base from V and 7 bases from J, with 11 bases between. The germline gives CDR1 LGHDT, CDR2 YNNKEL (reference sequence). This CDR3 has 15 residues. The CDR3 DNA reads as TGTGCCAGCAGCCAAGTGTATCAGGCCAATTCACCCCTCCACTTT. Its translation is CASSQVYQANSPLHF.

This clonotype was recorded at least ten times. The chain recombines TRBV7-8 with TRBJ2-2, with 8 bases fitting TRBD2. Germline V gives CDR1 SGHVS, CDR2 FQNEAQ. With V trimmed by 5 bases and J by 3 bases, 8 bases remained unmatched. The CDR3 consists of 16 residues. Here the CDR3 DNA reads TGTGCCAGCAGCCCGCGGGTAGCGGGGTACACCGGGGAGCTGTTTTTT. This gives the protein CASSPRVAGYTGELFF.

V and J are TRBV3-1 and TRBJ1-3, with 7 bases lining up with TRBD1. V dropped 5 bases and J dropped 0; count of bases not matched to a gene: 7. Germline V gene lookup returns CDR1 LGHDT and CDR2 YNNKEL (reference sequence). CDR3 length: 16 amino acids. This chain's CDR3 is CASSKTGAHSGNTIYF. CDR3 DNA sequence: TGTGCCAGCAGCAAAACAGGGGCTCACTCTGGAAACACCATATATTTT.

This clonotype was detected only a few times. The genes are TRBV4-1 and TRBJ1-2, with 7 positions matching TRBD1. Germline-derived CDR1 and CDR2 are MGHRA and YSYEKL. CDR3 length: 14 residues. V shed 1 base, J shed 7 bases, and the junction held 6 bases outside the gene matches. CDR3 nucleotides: TGCGCCAGCAGCCAAGGGGGAGGGGGCCGTGGCTACACCTTC. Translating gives CASSQGGGGRGYTF.

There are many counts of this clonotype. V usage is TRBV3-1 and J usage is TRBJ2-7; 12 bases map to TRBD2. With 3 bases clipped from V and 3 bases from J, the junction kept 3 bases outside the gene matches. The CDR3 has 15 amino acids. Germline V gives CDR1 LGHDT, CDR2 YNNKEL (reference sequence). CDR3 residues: CASSQLAGGDYEQYF. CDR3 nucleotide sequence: TGTGCCAGCAGCCAGCTAGCGGGAGGGGACTACGAGCAGTACTTC.

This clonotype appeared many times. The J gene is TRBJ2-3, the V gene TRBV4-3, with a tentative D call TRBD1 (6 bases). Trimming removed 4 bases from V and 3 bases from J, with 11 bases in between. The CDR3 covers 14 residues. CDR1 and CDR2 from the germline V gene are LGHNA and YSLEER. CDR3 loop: CASSRGQLTDTQYF. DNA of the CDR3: TGCGCCAGCAGCCGCGGACAGTTAACAGATACGCAGTATTTT.

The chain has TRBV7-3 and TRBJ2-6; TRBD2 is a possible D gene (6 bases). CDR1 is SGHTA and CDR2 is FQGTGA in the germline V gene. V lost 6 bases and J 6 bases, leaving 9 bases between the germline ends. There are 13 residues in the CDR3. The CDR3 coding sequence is TGTGCCAGCAGGGGGACTTCGGCCAACGTCCTGACTTTC. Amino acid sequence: CASRGTSANVLTF.

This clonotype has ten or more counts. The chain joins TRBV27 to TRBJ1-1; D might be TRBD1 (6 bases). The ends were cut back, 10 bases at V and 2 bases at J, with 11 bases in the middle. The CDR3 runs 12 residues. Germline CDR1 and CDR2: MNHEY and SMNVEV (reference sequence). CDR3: CATRTANTEAFF. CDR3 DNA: TGTGCCACAAGGACAGCCAACACTGAAGCTTTCTTT.

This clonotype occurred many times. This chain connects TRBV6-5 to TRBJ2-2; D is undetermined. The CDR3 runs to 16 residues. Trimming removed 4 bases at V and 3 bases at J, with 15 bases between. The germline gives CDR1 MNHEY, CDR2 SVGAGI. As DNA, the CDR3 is TGTGCCAGCAGTTCCAGGAACCTTGGTCACACCGGGGAGCTGTTTTTT. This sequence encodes CASSSRNLGHTGELFF.

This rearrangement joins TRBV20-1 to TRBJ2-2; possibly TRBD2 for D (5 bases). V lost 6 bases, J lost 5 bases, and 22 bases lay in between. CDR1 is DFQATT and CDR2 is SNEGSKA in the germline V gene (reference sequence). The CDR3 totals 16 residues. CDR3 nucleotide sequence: TGCAGTGCGCCGGACGCCCGGGTACGGACTACCGGGGAGCTGTTTTTT. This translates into CSAPDARVRTTGELFF.

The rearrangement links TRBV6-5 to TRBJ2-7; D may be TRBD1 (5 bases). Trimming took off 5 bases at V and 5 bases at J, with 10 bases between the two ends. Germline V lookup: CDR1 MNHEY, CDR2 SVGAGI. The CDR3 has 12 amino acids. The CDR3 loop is CASSRDSHEQYF. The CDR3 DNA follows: TGTGCCAGCAGTCGTGACAGCCACGAGCAGTACTTC.

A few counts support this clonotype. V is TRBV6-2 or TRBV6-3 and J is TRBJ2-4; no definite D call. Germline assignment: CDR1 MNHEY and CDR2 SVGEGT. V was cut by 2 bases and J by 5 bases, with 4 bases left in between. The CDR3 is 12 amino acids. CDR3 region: CASSYGENIQYF. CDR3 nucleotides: TGTGCCAGCAGTTACGGGGAAAACATTCAGTACTTC.

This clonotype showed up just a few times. The CDR3 loop is CASSLSGQGRGDEQFF. For the CDR3, the DNA is TGTGCCAGCAGTTTATCGGGACAGGGAAGGGGCGATGAGCAGTTCTTC. The chain couples TRBV27 to TRBJ2-1; 9 bases match TRBD1. This CDR3 has 16 amino acids. Germline loops: CDR1 MNHEY, CDR2 SMNVEV (reference sequence). The J segment lost 8 bases and the V segment lost 0 bases, leaving 8 bases of the junction unmatched.

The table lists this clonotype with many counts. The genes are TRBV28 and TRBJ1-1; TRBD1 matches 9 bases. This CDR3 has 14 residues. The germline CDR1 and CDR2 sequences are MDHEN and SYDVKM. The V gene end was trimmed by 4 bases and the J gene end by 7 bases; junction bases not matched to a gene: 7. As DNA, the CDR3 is TGTGCCAGCAGTTGGGGGACAGGGAGGGGTGAAGCTTTCTTT. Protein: CASSWGTGRGEAFF.

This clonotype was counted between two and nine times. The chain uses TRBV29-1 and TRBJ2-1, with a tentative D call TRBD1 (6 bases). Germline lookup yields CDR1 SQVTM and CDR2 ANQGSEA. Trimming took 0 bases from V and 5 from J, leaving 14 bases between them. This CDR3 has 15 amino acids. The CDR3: CSVEDSGAPHNEQFF. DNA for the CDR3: TGCAGCGTTGAAGATTCAGGGGCTCCCCACAATGAGCAGTTCTTC.

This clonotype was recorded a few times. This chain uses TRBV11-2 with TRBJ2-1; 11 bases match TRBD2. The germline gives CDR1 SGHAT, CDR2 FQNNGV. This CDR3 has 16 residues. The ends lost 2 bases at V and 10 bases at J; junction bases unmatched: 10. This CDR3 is CASSLLASGRIGEQFF. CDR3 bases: TGTGCCAGCAGCTTACTGGCTAGCGGGAGGATTGGCGAGCAGTTCTTC.

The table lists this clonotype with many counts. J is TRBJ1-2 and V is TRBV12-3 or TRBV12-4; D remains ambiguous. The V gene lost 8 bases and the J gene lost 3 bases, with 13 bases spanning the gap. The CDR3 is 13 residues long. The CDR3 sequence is CASSLSGDYGYTF. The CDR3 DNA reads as TGTGCCAGCTCCCTTTCCGGGGACTATGGCTACACCTTC.

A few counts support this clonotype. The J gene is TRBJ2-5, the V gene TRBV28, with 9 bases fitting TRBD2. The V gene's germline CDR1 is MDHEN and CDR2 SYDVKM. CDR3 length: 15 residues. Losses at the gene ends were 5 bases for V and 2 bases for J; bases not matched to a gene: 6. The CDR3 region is CASSKTSGFQETQYF. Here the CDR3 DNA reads TGTGCCAGCAGTAAAACTAGCGGGTTTCAAGAGACCCAGTACTTC.

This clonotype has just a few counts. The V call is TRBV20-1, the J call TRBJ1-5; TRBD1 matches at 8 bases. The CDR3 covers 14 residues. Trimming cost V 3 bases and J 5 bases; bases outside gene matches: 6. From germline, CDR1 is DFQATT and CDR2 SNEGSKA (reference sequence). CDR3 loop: CSASRSGGYQPQHF. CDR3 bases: TGCAGTGCTAGTCGCTCAGGGGGCTATCAGCCCCAGCATTTT.

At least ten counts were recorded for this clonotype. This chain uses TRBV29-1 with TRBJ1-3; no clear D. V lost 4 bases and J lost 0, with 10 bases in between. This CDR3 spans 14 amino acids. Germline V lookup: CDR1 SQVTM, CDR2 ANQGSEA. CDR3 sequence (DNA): TGCAGCGTTGTCGAGCCCTCCTCTGGAAACACCATATATTTT. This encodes CSVVEPSSGNTIYF.

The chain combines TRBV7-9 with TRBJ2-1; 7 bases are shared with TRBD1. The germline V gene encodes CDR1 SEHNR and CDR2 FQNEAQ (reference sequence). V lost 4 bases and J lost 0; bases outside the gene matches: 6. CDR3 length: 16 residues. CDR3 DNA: TGTGCCAGCAGCTCAATACAGGGGCGCTCCTACAATGAGCAGTTCTTC. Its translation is CASSSIQGRSYNEQFF.

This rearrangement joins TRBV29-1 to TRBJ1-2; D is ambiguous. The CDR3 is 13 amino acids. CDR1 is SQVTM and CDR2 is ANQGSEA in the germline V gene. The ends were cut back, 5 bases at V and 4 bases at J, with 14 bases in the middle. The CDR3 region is CSVPKRAGYGYTF. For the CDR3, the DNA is TGCAGCGTTCCCAAGAGGGCGGGCTATGGCTACACCTTC.

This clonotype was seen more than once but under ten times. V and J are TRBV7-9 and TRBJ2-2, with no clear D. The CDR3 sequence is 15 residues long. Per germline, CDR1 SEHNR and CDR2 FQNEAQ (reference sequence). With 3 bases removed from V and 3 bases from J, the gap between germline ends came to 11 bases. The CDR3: CASSLRRLDTGELFF. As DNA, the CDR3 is TGTGCCAGCAGCTTGAGGCGTTTGGACACCGGGGAGCTGTTTTTT.

The chain's CDR3 is CASSLWEAFF. Here the CDR3 DNA reads TGTGCCAGCAGCTTATGGGAAGCTTTCTTT. The chain is built from TRBV7-9 and TRBJ1-1; D remains ambiguous. V shed 2 bases and J shed 8 bases, with 3 bases lying between them. The CDR3 contains 10 residues. Germline assignment: CDR1 SEHNR and CDR2 FQNEAQ (reference sequence).